This T cell receptor beta chain was found in a study of cytomegalovirus exposure and HLA in healthy donors. Looking at the study overall: Genotyping showed around four fifths of over 350 donors falling in the Caucasian-associated ancestry cluster.

This CDR3 region has 14 residues. Trimming took 6 bases from V and 6 from J, leaving 15 bases between them. The V gene's germline CDR1 is MNHEY and CDR2 SMNVEV (reference sequence). As concerns this clone: Its antigen is currently unknown.

Regarding the study as a whole: TRBV6-2, TRBV6-3 and other indistinguishable V segments were excluded. Analysis performed later showed TCR beta chains linked to HLA being more clonally expanded than equally common others.

Both 60 Vbeta primers and 13 Jbeta primers went into the PCR. The repertoire was sequenced with immunoSEQ multiplex PCR; TCRdb's copy has only in-frame clones and lacks some. The sample holds 100,000 to 150,000 clones; under 85% are singletons and the top ten take 4.2%. This sequence was found in a male donor in good health and CMV-seropositive. The rearrangement links TRBV27 to TRBJ2-1; tentatively, D is TRBD2 (6 bases). The specimen was PBMCs. The CDR3 DNA sequence: TGTGCCAGCAGGAACAGACTAGTAGGCAATGAGCAGTTCTTC. It translates to CASRNRLVGNEQFF.